These 22 T cell receptor beta chains came from one sample sequenced in a study of blood T cell repertoires in COVID-19. The table came from immunoSEQ multiplex PCR; TCRdb's copy has only in-frame clones and leaves some out. Among a few hundred thousand clones listed, nearly 90% were seen once. Sequenced: peripheral blood. These receptors were taken from a young woman who had recovered from COVID-19.

The rearrangement links TRBV30 to TRBJ2-1; TRBD2 matches at 12 bases. Trimming took 2 bases from V and 5 from J; bases not matched to a gene: 16. Per germline, CDR1 GTSNPN and CDR2 SVGIG (reference sequence). The CDR3 contains 19 residues. CDR3 amino acids: CAWSKKYLAGGPDHNEQFF. CDR3 sequence (DNA): TGTGCCTGGAGTAAAAAATATCTAGCGGGAGGGCCCGATCACAATGAGCAGTTCTTC. The full variable domain, in which reference TRBV30 and TRBJ2-1 provide the parts outside the CDR3, is SQTIHQWPATLVQPVGSPLSLECTVEGTSNPNLYWYRQAAGRGLQLLFYSVGIGQISSEVPQNLSASRPQDRQFILSSKKLLLSDSGFYLCAWSKKYLAGGPDHNEQFFGPGTRLTVL.

Many counts were recorded for this clone. The DNA for the CDR3 is TGCGCCAGCGCCCGCACAGGGGGCGCGGGCTCCTACGAGCAGTACTTC. Its protein is CASARTGGAGSYEQYF. This chain joins TRBV5-1 and TRBJ2-7, with 9 bases lining up with TRBD1. J lost 0 bases, V lost 7 bases, and 11 bases had no gene match. Looked up from germline, CDR1 is SGHRS and CDR2 is YFSETQ. The CDR3 extends over 16 amino acids.

Comment on this clone: This specimen includes other DNA sequences encoding the same CDR3. The chain uses TRBV11-2 and TRBJ1-2; D may be TRBD1 (6 bases). The V and J ends lost 0 bases and 7 bases respectively, with 9 bases between them. The germline gives CDR1 SGHAT, CDR2 FQNNGV. The length of the CDR3 is 13 residues. The CDR3 protein is CASSLDRGTGYTF. CDR3 DNA: TGTGCCAGCAGCTTAGATAGGGGGACTGGCTACACCTTC.

The chain combines TRBV5-6 with TRBJ2-3; D not resolved. The CDR3 has 13 residues. Germline loops: CDR1 SGHDT, CDR2 YYEEEE. Trimming removed 4 bases from V and 2 bases from J, with 8 bases in between. This chain's CDR3 is CASSRGSTDTQYF. The DNA of the CDR3 is TGTGCCAGCAGCCGAGGTTCCACAGATACGCAGTATTTT.

In its sample, this clone was seen once. The genes are TRBV15 and TRBJ2-7; no clear D. The CDR3 runs 14 residues. V lost 1 base, J lost 2 bases, and 9 bases lay in between. Germline V gene lookup returns CDR1 LNHNV and CDR2 YYDKDF (reference sequence). For the CDR3, the DNA is TGTGCCACCAGCAGAGGGGCAGTACCCTACGAGCAGTACTTC. Translation: CATSRGAVPYEQYF.

The chain has TRBV7-9 and TRBJ2-7; 7 bases fit TRBD2. Germline-derived CDR1 and CDR2 are SEHNR and FQNEAQ (reference sequence). Trimming cost V 1 base and J 2 bases; bases outside gene matches: 2. This CDR3 region has 14 residues. The CDR3 region has the DNA TGTGCCAGCAGCTTAGGGGGAGGGACCTACGAGCAGTACTTC. Residues: CASSLGGGTYEQYF.

The chain couples TRBV21-1 to TRBJ2-7; the table's D call, TRBD1, was not checked against the DNA. TRBV21-1 is given as a pseudogene. This CDR3 has 14 residues. CDR3 in DNA: TGTGCCAGTTCCGGGACAGGGAGCTCCTACGAGCAGTACTTC. Translated, it gives CASSGTGSSYEQYF.

The rearrangement joins TRBV11-3 to TRBJ1-1, with TRBD1 matching over 8 bases. Trimming at V came to 6 bases and at J to 3 bases, leaving 3 bases not matched to a gene. This CDR3 is built from 13 residues. The germline V gene encodes CDR1 SGHNT and CDR2 YENEEA. In DNA, the CDR3 is TGTGCCAGCAGGGGACAGGAGGACACTGAAGCTTTCTTT. It codes for CASRGQEDTEAFF. The entire variable domain, with the rest obtained from reference TRBV11-3 and TRBJ1-1, is as follows: EAGVVQSPRYKIIEKKQPVAFWCNPISGHNTLYWYLQNLGQGPELLIRYENEEAVDDSQLPKDRFSAERLKGVDSTLKIQPAELGDSAVYLCASRGQEDTEAFFGQGTRLTVV.

This clone has more than one count but fewer than ten. The V gene is TRBV7-2, the J gene TRBJ2-7, with D tentatively TRBD1 (6 bases). The CDR3 covers 14 residues. The V gene lost 5 bases and the J gene lost 1 base, with 12 bases spanning the gap. Germline CDR1 reads SGHTA; CDR2 reads FQGNSA. CDR3 sequence reads: CASSTRDKSYEQYF. The CDR3 coding sequence is TGTGCCAGCAGCACCCGGGACAAGTCCTACGAGCAGTACTTC.

This clone is a singleton in its sample. The CDR3, as DNA: TGTGCCAGTAGTATAGGGGACAGGGAACAAGAGACCCAGTACTTC. This gives the protein CASSIGDREQETQYF. The V gene is TRBV19, the J gene TRBJ2-5; 9 bases align to TRBD1. The CDR3 covers 15 residues. Germline CDR1 is LNHDA and CDR2 is SQIVND (reference sequence). V shed 1 base and J 2 bases; nucleotides not matched to a gene: 2.

DNA for the CDR3: TGTGCCAGCAGCAAATCTAGCGGGAGAACCGGGGAGCTGTTTTTT. Protein sequence: CASSKSSGRTGELFF. V usage is TRBV6-5 and J usage is TRBJ2-2, with 10 positions matching TRBD2. J gave up 5 bases and V 6 bases, and 6 bases lay outside the gene matches. The length of the CDR3 is 15 residues. CDR1 MNHEY and CDR2 SVGAGI come from the germline V gene.

In this sample, this clone is medium-sized. This chain connects TRBV6-1 to TRBJ1-5, with D possibly matching TRBD1 (6 bases). Between the trimmed V and J ends, which lost 1 base and 6 bases, there was a span of 10 bases. The CDR3 sequence is 14 residues long. Germline CDR1 and CDR2: MNHNS and SASEGT. For the CDR3, the DNA is TGTGCCAGCAGTGAAGGGGAAGGGGGTCAGCCCCAGCATTTT. Protein: CASSEGEGGQPQHF.

In its sample, this clone was seen once. The rearrangement joins TRBV5-4 to TRBJ2-5, with 7 bases that match TRBD2. After removal of 4 bases from V and 1 base from J, the junction contained 4 bases not matched to a gene. Germline CDR1 and CDR2: SGHNT and YYREEE (reference sequence). CDR3 size: 14 residues. The CDR3 sequence is CASSAGEGQETQYF. CDR3 DNA: TGTGCCAGCAGCGCGGGAGAGGGCCAAGAGACCCAGTACTTC.

The genes are TRBV7-3 and TRBJ1-1; D gene ambiguous. CDR3 length: 13 amino acids. V was clipped by 2 bases and J by 5 bases, with 9 bases between them. Per germline, CDR1 SGHTA and CDR2 FQGTGA. The CDR3: CASSLEVWTEAFF. CDR3 nucleotide sequence: TGTGCCAGCAGCTTAGAGGTGTGGACTGAAGCTTTCTTT.

The V call is TRBV7-9, the J call TRBJ2-7, with 7 bases aligning to TRBD2. Per germline, CDR1 SEHNR and CDR2 FQNEAQ (reference sequence). The ends lost 1 base at V and 3 bases at J; junction bases unmatched: 15. The CDR3 contains 18 residues. CDR3 loop: CASSLEPSGRSWDYEQYF. The CDR3 DNA is TGTGCCAGCAGCTTAGAGCCTAGCGGACGGAGTTGGGACTACGAGCAGTACTTC.

V usage is TRBV16 and J usage is TRBJ1-2; tentative D call: TRBD1 (6 bases). The germline V gene has CDR1 KGHSY and CDR2 FQNENV. The CDR3 length is 14 residues. V was clipped by 1 base and J by 7 bases, with 13 bases between them. CDR3 sequence: CASSQYRTARGYTF. The CDR3, as DNA: TGTGCCAGCAGCCAATACCGGACAGCACGTGGCTACACCTTC.

V gene TRBV18 combines with J gene TRBJ2-7; 7 bases are a match to TRBD1. Germline CDR1 reads KGHSH; CDR2 reads LQKENI. After removal of 4 bases from V and 1 base from J, the junction contained 4 bases not matched to a gene. This CDR3 is 14 amino acids long. Here the CDR3 DNA reads TGTGCCAGCTCACTCGACAGGGTATCCTACGAGCAGTACTTC. This codes for CASSLDRVSYEQYF.

The J gene is TRBJ1-4, the V gene TRBV5-1; D is undetermined. Germline V gene lookup returns CDR1 SGHRS and CDR2 YFSETQ. Trimming took 0 bases from V and 4 from J, leaving 10 bases between them. There are 15 residues in the CDR3. CDR3 amino acids: CASSLGNRGNEKLFF. The CDR3 DNA follows: TGCGCCAGCAGCTTGGGGAACCGGGGTAATGAAAAACTGTTTTTT.

This chain uses TRBV28 with TRBJ1-3, with D possibly being TRBD1 (6 bases). The V gene lost 6 bases and the J gene lost 5 bases, with 14 bases spanning the gap. Looked up from germline, CDR1 is MDHEN and CDR2 is SYDVKM. This CDR3 is 14 amino acids long. Here the CDR3 DNA reads TGTGCCAGCAGAACCGGGACAATTAGAAACACCATATATTTT. This sequence encodes CASRTGTIRNTIYF.

CDR3 nucleotide sequence: TGTGCCTGGAGTCTAGCGGGACGAAGCACAGATACGCAGTATTTT. This codes for CAWSLAGRSTDTQYF. The V gene is TRBV30, the J gene TRBJ2-3, with TRBD2 matching over 9 bases. V was pared by 2 bases and J by 0 bases, with 3 bases of the junction left unmatched. CDR3 length: 15 residues. Looked up from germline, CDR1 is GTSNPN and CDR2 is SVGIG (reference sequence).

The chain links TRBV4-2 to TRBJ2-3; 10 bases are a match to TRBD2. After removal of 6 bases from V and 2 bases from J, the junction contained 8 bases not matched to a gene. Looked up from germline, CDR1 is LGHNA and CDR2 is YNFKEQ. The CDR3 sequence is 16 residues long. The CDR3 bases are TGTGCCAGCAGTAAGCGAGCGGGAGGGAACACAGATACGCAGTATTTT. Translating gives CASSKRAGGNTDTQYF.

This sequence joins TRBV11-3 and TRBJ2-1; 9 bases align to TRBD2. The CDR3 loop spans 14 amino acids. J gave up 9 bases and V 3 bases, and 6 bases lay outside the gene matches. Germline V gene data show CDR1 as SGHNT and CDR2 as YENEEA. The CDR3 sequence: CASSLGLASGEQFF. The CDR3 DNA reads TGTGCCAGCAGCTTGGGACTAGCAAGCGGTGAGCAGTTCTTC.